This T cell receptor (beta chain) was captured in a study of OX40 agonist ivuxolimab in advanced cancers. Study-wide context: Ivuxolimab, which targeted the costimulatory receptor OX40 (CD134), was an agonistic, fully human IgG2 monoclonal antibody. The paper covers the monotherapy dose-escalation part of the phase I ivuxolimab trial, which included N ≈ 50 patients. In the dose-escalation cohort, nearly 85% of patients were male, and the mean age was approximately 60 years with a range of roughly 20 to 79. Three dose-escalation patients achieved partial responses, one with hepatocellular carcinoma and two with cutaneous melanoma. The purpose of peripheral TCRbeta sequencing was to test whether ivuxolimab changed TCR sequence diversity and led to clonal T-cell expansion. Intravenous ivuxolimab was administered to patients every 2 weeks at six dose levels: 0.01, 0.1, 0.3, 1.5, 3 and 10 mg/kg. Of the approximately 53 patients in dose escalation, around 20 had hepatocellular carcinoma, some 15 had melanoma, 9 had renal cell carcinoma and 9 had head and neck cancer. Prior anti-PD-1, anti-PD-L1 or anti-CTLA-4 therapy was permitted, and 40% of dose-escalation patients had received checkpoint inhibitors. The research as a whole found: Which antigens the clonally expanded peripheral T cells were specific for was not determined. After ivuxolimab, more expanded clones were found on average in CD8+ T cells than in CD4+ T cells. Partial responders in the 0.1-3.0 mg/kg groups had among the lowest normalized peripheral clonal expansion, especially among CD8+ T cells. Low levels of normalized T-cell clonal expansion were also shown by some nonresponding patients. At doses of 0.1 to 3.0 mg/kg, clonal expansion of both CD4+ and CD8+ T cells in blood was seen between baseline and week 6.

A single count supports this clone. What this receptor recognizes is not known. Base qualities are not recorded, but no much larger clone differs from it by a single base. The trial excluded patients who had a history of autoimmune disease or were on systemic immunosuppression. Peripheral blood for TCR sequencing was collected from all dose cohorts at baseline, on cycle 4 day 1, and on cycle 7 day 1. Samples were obtained from an open-label, multicenter, first-in-human phase I dose-escalation trial of ivuxolimab. Adults with locally advanced or metastatic melanoma, renal cell, hepatocellular, or head and neck squamous cell carcinoma were enrolled in the trial. Before TCR sequencing, CD4+ T cells and CD8+ T cells were sorted from peripheral blood as separate populations. The CDR3, cysteine through phenylalanine, is 13 amino acids long. Left in the record is the CDR3 DNA by itself, 39 bases read in frame from the first base. For CDR1 and CDR2, the germline V gene lists SGHNT and YENEEA. Germline trimming amounts to 2 bases on V and 6 bases on J, with 4 as the count of junction bases outside the gene matches.

For sequencing of the TCRbeta CDR3 region, genomic DNA was extracted from the sorted cells. TCRbeta CDR3 regions were sequenced using the immunoSEQ Assay. In TCRdb, the immuneACCESS table is reduced to in-frame sequences with V and J assigned. These tables do not hold every clone; where another copy was compared, an unresolved V gene accounts for under half, and the others remain unexplained. Counted in this sample were fewer than 95,000 clones; approximately 89% of them appeared once. The ten biggest clones cover around 0.86% of the sample. The chain links TRBV11-3 with TRBJ2-7, and 7 bases in between align with TRBD1. This clonotype originated in an adult with an advanced solid tumor such as melanoma, head and neck, liver or kidney cancer. The source was CD4+ or CD8+ T cells sorted from blood, collected in a trial of the OX40 agonist ivuxolimab. CDR3 protein: CASSLLTGSEQYF. The nucleotide sequence reads as follows: TGTGCCAGCAGCTTACTGACAGGGTCCGAGCAGTACTTC.